The 27 T cell receptor beta chains listed next were all sequenced from one sample in a study of Graves' ophthalmopathy and Graves' hyperthyroidism. RNA transcripts were the template, and TCR beta CDR3 regions were amplified from them. The library came from an HTBI-primed first-round RT-PCR and a second-round multiplex PCR. TCRdb reprocessed the multiplex PCR reads via MiXCR and lists one record per CDR3 protein. This sample has approximately 45,000 distinct CDR3 sequences, with under 55% found just once. Sequencing input: peripheral blood. These TCRs come from an adult man with Graves' ophthalmopathy.

This chain connects TRBV7-8 to TRBJ2-1, with 7 positions matching TRBD1. V was pared by 2 bases and J by 5 bases, with 9 bases of the junction left unmatched. The CDR3 loop spans 16 amino acids. Looked up from germline, CDR1 is SGHVS and CDR2 is FQNEAQ. CDR3 amino acids: CASSLTPNRGNNEQFF. CDR3 in DNA: TGTGCCAGCAGCTTAACTCCTAACAGGGGAAACAATGAGCAGTTCTTC.

This clonotype was seen only a few times. This sequence may be a read error, since a much larger clone differs from it by one base. CDR3 protein: CASSRRGANEQYF. CDR3 nucleotide sequence: TGTGCCAGCAGTCGGAGGGGGGCGAACGAGCAGTACTTC. The chain couples TRBV27 to TRBJ2-7; D is tentatively TRBD1 or TRBD2 (6 bases each). V was pared by 5 bases and J by 5 bases, with 13 bases between. CDR1 is MNHEY and CDR2 is SMNVEV in the germline V gene (reference sequence). CDR3 size: 13 residues.

This chain uses TRBV4-2 with TRBJ1-3; D unresolved. Germline V gene lookup returns CDR1 LGHNA and CDR2 YNFKEQ. The ends were cut back, 0 bases at V and 1 base at J, with 4 bases in the middle. This CDR3 comprises 14 residues. DNA for the CDR3: TGTGCCAGCAGCCAAGAGACTTCTGGAAACACCATATATTTT. It is translated as CASSQETSGNTIYF.

This clonotype was recorded a few times. The V and J genes are TRBV9 and TRBJ2-1; D not resolved. V lost 0 bases and J 7 bases, leaving 17 bases between the germline ends. The length of the CDR3 is 16 residues. CDR1 and CDR2 from the germline V gene are SGDLS and YYNGEE. CDR3 sequence: CASSVGLRARLNEQFF. CDR3 nucleotide sequence: TGTGCCAGCAGCGTAGGTCTACGGGCACGCCTTAATGAGCAGTTCTTC. The full variable domain, rest sourced from reference TRBV9 and TRBJ2-1, is DSGVTQTPKHLITATGQRVTLRCSPRSGDLSVYWYQQSLDQGLQFLIQYYNGEERAKGNILERFSAQQFPDLHSELNLSSLELGDSALYFCASSVGLRARLNEQFFGPGTRLTVL.

CDR3 bases: TGCAGCGTTGATGGAGGCGGTATGCTCGGGGAGCTGTTTTTT. This gives the protein CSVDGGGMLGELFF. J is TRBJ2-2 and V is TRBV29-1; weak D call: TRBD2 (5 bases). Trimming pared 3 bases from V and 7 bases from J, leaving 15 bases between. This CDR3 comprises 14 residues. Germline V lookup: CDR1 SQVTM, CDR2 ANQGSEA.

This clonotype showed up many times. V usage is TRBV12-3 or TRBV12-4 and J usage is TRBJ1-1, with D possibly matching TRBD1 (6 bases). Deletions cut 4 bases from V and 2 bases from J, with 11 bases between. This CDR3 region has 14 residues. CDR3 loop: CASSYGTRNTEAFF. As DNA, the CDR3 is TGTGCCAGCAGTTACGGGACAAGAAACACTGAAGCTTTCTTT.

This clonotype was counted ten times or more. This chain links TRBV7-8 with TRBJ2-1, with a weak D call TRBD2 (6 bases). The CDR3 contains 16 residues. Germline CDR1 SGHVS, CDR2 FQNEAQ. Trimming stripped 0 bases from V and 6 bases from J, with 15 bases between. CDR3 in amino acids: CASSLAVGGAFNEQFF. The CDR3 bases are TGTGCCAGCAGCTTAGCCGTGGGGGGAGCTTTCAATGAGCAGTTCTTC. Full variable domain (remainder filled in from reference TRBV7-8 and TRBJ2-1): GAGVSQSPRYKVAKRGQDVALRCDPISGHVSLFWYQQALGQGPEFLTYFQNEAQLDKSGLPSDRFFAERPEGSVSTLKIQRTQQEDSAVYLCASSLAVGGAFNEQFFGPGTRLTVL.

The chain uses TRBV7-9 and TRBJ2-6; the D is unclear. The V gene's germline CDR1 is SEHNR and CDR2 FQNEAQ (reference sequence). There are 13 residues in the CDR3. V was shortened by 7 bases and J by 1 base, with 5 bases between the two germline ends. The CDR3 nucleotides are TGTGCCAGCATGAGATCTGGGGCCAACGTCCTGACTTTC. Translation: CASMRSGANVLTF.

This clonotype appeared many times. The chain combines TRBV11-2 with TRBJ1-5; 12 nucleotides align to TRBD1. V lost 7 bases, J lost 2 bases, and 6 bases stayed unmatched. The CDR3 loop spans 16 amino acids. Germline assignment: CDR1 SGHAT and CDR2 FQNNGV. CDR3 coding DNA: TGTGCCAGCAAGGGGACAGGGGGCAAGGGCAATCAGCCCCAGCATTTT. Its protein is CASKGTGGKGNQPQHF.

This clonotype was counted at least ten times. The chain combines TRBV12-3 or TRBV12-4 with TRBJ2-3; 7 nucleotides align to TRBD2. The CDR3 extends over 16 amino acids. The junction had 10 bases not matched to a gene; V was cut back by 3 bases and J by 4 bases. In nucleotides, the CDR3 is TGTGCCAGCAGTTTCCGCGCTCGGGCGGGAGCAGATACGCAGTATTTT. This encodes CASSFRARAGADTQYF.

This clonotype is medium-sized in the sample. The chain has TRBV2 and TRBJ1-1; D gene ambiguous. From germline, CDR1 is SNHLY and CDR2 FYNNEI. Trimming cost V 4 bases and J 5 bases, with 8 bases left between them. There are 12 residues in the CDR3. CDR3 sequence reads: CASSVGRTEAFF. CDR3 DNA sequence: TGTGCCAGCAGTGTAGGACGGACTGAAGCTTTCTTT.

This clonotype was picked up one time. One end of the junction is discordant with germline, which a read error may explain. The genes are TRBV9 and TRBJ2-1; no clear D. This CDR3 region has 13 residues. Germline CDR1 SGDLS, CDR2 YYNGEE. In nucleotides, the CDR3 is TGTGCCAGCAGCGTAGGGGGTAACAATGAGCAATTCTTC. Translated, it gives CASSVGGNNEQFF.

This clonotype was detected only a few times. The chain is built from TRBV9 and TRBJ2-7, with 8 bases matching TRBD2. Germline V gene sequence: CDR1 SGDLS, CDR2 YYNGEE. The CDR3 covers 15 residues. V trimming: 1 base; J trimming: 3 bases; junction bases outside the gene matches: 6. The CDR3 here is CASSVSGSPDYEQYF. In DNA, the CDR3 is TGTGCCAGCAGCGTAAGCGGGAGTCCGGACTACGAGCAGTACTTC. Variable domain in full (rest from reference TRBV9 and TRBJ2-7): DSGVTQTPKHLITATGQRVTLRCSPRSGDLSVYWYQQSLDQGLQFLIQYYNGEERAKGNILERFSAQQFPDLHSELNLSSLELGDSALYFCASSVSGSPDYEQYFGPGTRLTVT.

Here the CDR3 reads CASSPGVGVDSQYF. CDR3 DNA sequence: TGTGCCAGCTCACCAGGGGTCGGTGTTGATTCGCAGTATTTT. This rearrangement joins TRBV18 to TRBJ2-3; D remains ambiguous. Trimming pared 2 bases from V and 10 bases from J, leaving 16 bases between. CDR1 and CDR2 from the germline V gene are KGHSH and LQKENI. The CDR3 has 14 residues.

This clonotype came up a few times. The chain is built from TRBV7-8 and TRBJ1-2, with D hard to call. Trimming shortened V by 3 bases and J by 6 bases, and 11 bases separated the two germline ends. Germline assignment: CDR1 SGHVS and CDR2 FQNEAQ. The CDR3 consists of 13 residues. CDR3 sequence (DNA): TGTGCCAGCAGCTTGGGGTCCTTCGATGGCTACACCTTC. Translated: CASSLGSFDGYTF.

The chain links TRBV7-9 to TRBJ2-1, with D possibly TRBD1 on 6 matching bases. The ends were cut back, 3 bases at V and 3 bases at J, with 9 bases in the middle. Per germline, CDR1 SEHNR and CDR2 FQNEAQ (reference sequence). This CDR3 comprises 14 residues. The CDR3 DNA reads as TGTGCCAGCAGCTTCGGACAGCACTACAATGAGCAGTTCTTC. It codes for CASSFGQHYNEQFF.

This chain joins TRBV6-1 and TRBJ2-7; tentatively, D is TRBD1 or TRBD2 (5 bases each). This CDR3 contains 13 residues. Germline V gene lookup returns CDR1 MNHNS and CDR2 SASEGT. Trimming took 1 base from V and 2 from J, leaving 6 bases between them. The CDR3 bases are TGTGCCAGCAGTGAAGTGGGGGCCTACGAGCAGTACTTC. Translating it yields CASSEVGAYEQYF.

The rearrangement uses TRBV20-1 and TRBJ2-2, with no clear D. Germline V gene sequence: CDR1 DFQATT, CDR2 SNEGSKA (reference sequence). The V end was cut by 7 bases, the J end by 8 bases, with 2 bases between. CDR3 length: 8 amino acids. Here the CDR3 DNA reads TGCAGTGTAGGGGAGCTGTTTTTT. Residues: CSVGELFF.

With regard to this clonotype: The junction and the germline gene differ at one end; a read error may be behind it. The V and J genes are TRBV6-5 and TRBJ2-7; 8 bases are a match to TRBD1. Per the germline V gene, CDR1 is MNHEY and CDR2 is SVGAGI. This CDR3 has 15 residues. The CDR3 region has the DNA TGTGCCAGCAGTTACTTCGGACAGGGCGTCGGGGAGCTGTACTTC. Translating gives CASSYFGQGVGELYF.

This clonotype was seen repeatedly, ten times or more. The chain recombines TRBV30 with TRBJ1-5; TRBD1 might be the D (5 bases). Trimming removed 1 base from V and 5 bases from J, with 9 bases in between. The CDR3 covers 13 residues. Germline loops: CDR1 GTSNPN, CDR2 SVGIG (reference sequence). CDR3 in amino acids: CAWSGGGDQPQHF. The DNA for the CDR3 is TGTGCCTGGAGTGGGGGGGGTGATCAGCCCCAGCATTTT.

This clonotype was seen many times. DNA of the CDR3: TGTGCCAGTAAATACGGACGCACCGGGGAGCTGTTTTTT. Protein: CASKYGRTGELFF. The V call is TRBV19, the J call TRBJ2-2; D remains unclear. V lost 7 bases and J 4 bases, leaving 10 bases between the germline ends. The V gene's germline CDR1 is LNHDA and CDR2 SQIVND (reference sequence). The CDR3 sequence is 13 residues long.

The table lists this clonotype with many counts. This chain joins TRBV7-9 and TRBJ1-2; 10 bases are a match to TRBD1. V gave up 4 bases and J gave up 4 bases; unmatched junction bases: 6. Germline CDR1 reads SEHNR; CDR2 reads FQNEAQ (reference sequence). The length of the CDR3 is 15 residues. The CDR3 loop reads CASSSTGQGTYGYTF. The CDR3 DNA follows: TGTGCCAGCAGCTCCACGGGACAGGGGACCTATGGCTACACCTTC.

This clonotype was observed many times. CDR3 sequence reads: CASSVQGYNEQFF. CDR3 sequence (DNA): TGTGCCAGCAGCGTGCAGGGTTACAATGAGCAGTTCTTC. This sequence joins TRBV5-8 and TRBJ2-1; tentative D call: TRBD1 (5 bases). The CDR3 length is 13 residues. Germline V CDR1 and CDR2: SGHTS, YDEGEE. V was cut by 4 bases and J by 4 bases, with 9 bases left in between.

The chain is built from TRBV20-1 and TRBJ2-3, with TRBD2 identical over 12 bases. V was pared by 6 bases and J by 0 bases, with 13 bases of the junction left unmatched. This CDR3 contains 18 residues. Per germline, CDR1 DFQATT and CDR2 SNEGSKA (reference sequence). The CDR3 here is CSAGGGLAGGPSTDTQYF. The CDR3, as DNA: TGCAGTGCGGGGGGCGGGCTAGCGGGAGGGCCCAGCACAGATACGCAGTATTTT.

Ten or more counts support this clonotype. The chain couples TRBV9 to TRBJ2-3; D might be TRBD2 (5 bases). Trimming removed 0 bases from V and 3 bases from J, with 17 bases in between. CDR3 length: 17 amino acids. Germline V gives CDR1 SGDLS, CDR2 YYNGEE. The DNA of the CDR3 is TGTGCCAGCAGCGTAGGGGCAGGTCGGGGTTTAACAGATACGCAGTATTTT. It specifies CASSVGAGRGLTDTQYF. Full variable domain (rest looked up from reference TRBV9 and TRBJ2-3): DSGVTQTPKHLITATGQRVTLRCSPRSGDLSVYWYQQSLDQGLQFLIQYYNGEERAKGNILERFSAQQFPDLHSELNLSSLELGDSALYFCASSVGAGRGLTDTQYFGPGTRLTVL.

This clonotype has a count of ten or more. This chain links TRBV7-8 with TRBJ2-2, with TRBD2 matching over 7 bases. This CDR3 is 13 amino acids long. The germline CDR1 and CDR2 sequences are SGHVS and FQNEAQ. Losses at the gene ends were 11 bases for V and 2 bases for J; bases not matched to a gene: 5. The CDR3, as DNA: TGTGCCGCGGGGGAATCTAACACCGGGGAGCTGTTTTTT. This encodes CAAGESNTGELFF.

The CDR3 is CSAGTADEQFF. The DNA for the CDR3 is TGCAGTGCTGGGACAGCGGATGAGCAGTTCTTC. The chain recombines TRBV20-1 with TRBJ2-1; TRBD1 aligns across 7 bases. V lost 5 bases, J lost 8 bases, and 3 bases stayed unmatched. This CDR3 comprises 11 residues. From germline, CDR1 is DFQATT and CDR2 SNEGSKA (reference sequence).